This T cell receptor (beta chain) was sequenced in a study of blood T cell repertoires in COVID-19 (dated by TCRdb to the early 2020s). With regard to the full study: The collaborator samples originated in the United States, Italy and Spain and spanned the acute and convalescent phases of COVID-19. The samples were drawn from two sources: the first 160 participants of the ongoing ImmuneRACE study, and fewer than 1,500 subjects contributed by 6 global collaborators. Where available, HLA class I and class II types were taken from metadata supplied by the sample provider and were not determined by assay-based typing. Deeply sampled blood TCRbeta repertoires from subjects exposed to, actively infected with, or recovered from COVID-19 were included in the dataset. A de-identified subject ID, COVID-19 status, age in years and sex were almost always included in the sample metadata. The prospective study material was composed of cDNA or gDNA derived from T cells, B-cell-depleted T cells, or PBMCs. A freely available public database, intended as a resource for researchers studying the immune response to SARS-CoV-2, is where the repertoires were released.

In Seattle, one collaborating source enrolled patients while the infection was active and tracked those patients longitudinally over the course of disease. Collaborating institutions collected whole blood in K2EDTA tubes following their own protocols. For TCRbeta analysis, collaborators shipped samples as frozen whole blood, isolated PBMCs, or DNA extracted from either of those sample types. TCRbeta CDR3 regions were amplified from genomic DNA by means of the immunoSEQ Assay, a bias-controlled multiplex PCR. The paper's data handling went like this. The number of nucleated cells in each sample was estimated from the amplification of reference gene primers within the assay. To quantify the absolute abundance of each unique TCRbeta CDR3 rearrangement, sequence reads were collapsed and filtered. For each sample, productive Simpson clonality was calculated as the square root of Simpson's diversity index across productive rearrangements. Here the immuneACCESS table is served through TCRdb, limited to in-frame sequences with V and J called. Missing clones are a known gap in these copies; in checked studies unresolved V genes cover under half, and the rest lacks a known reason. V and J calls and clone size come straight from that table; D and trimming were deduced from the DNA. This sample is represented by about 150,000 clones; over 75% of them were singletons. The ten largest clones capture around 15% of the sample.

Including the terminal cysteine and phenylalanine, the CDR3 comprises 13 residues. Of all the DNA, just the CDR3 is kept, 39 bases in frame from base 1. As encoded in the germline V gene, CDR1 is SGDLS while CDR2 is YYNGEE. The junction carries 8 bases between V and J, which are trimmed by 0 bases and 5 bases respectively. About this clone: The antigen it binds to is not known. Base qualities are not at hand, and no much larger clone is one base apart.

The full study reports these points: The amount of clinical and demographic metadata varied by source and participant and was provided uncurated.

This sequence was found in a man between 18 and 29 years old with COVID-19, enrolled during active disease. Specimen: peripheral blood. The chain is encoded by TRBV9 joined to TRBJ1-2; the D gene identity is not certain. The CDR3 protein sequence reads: CASSVDSGYGYTF. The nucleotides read TGTGCCAGCAGCGTAGACAGCGGATATGGCTACACCTTC.